Sequencing of this T cell receptor beta chain was carried out in a study of blood T cell repertoires in COVID-19. The repertoire was sequenced with immunoSEQ multiplex PCR; TCRdb's copy has only in-frame clones and lacks some. This sample has 120,000 to 150,000 clones, with 65% to 85% found just once. CDR1 and CDR2 from the germline V gene are MDHEN and SYDVKM. CDR3 size: 15 residues. V was cut by 4 bases and J by 2 bases, with 15 bases left in between. The chain combines TRBV28 with TRBJ2-7; the D is unclear. The receptor was isolated from a woman aged 50 to 60 with acute or convalescent COVID-19. Sample: peripheral blood. The CDR3 DNA reads TGTGCCAGCAGTTCTATGACTTCGGCAGCCTACGAGCAGTACTTC. Amino acids: CASSSMTSAAYEQYF.